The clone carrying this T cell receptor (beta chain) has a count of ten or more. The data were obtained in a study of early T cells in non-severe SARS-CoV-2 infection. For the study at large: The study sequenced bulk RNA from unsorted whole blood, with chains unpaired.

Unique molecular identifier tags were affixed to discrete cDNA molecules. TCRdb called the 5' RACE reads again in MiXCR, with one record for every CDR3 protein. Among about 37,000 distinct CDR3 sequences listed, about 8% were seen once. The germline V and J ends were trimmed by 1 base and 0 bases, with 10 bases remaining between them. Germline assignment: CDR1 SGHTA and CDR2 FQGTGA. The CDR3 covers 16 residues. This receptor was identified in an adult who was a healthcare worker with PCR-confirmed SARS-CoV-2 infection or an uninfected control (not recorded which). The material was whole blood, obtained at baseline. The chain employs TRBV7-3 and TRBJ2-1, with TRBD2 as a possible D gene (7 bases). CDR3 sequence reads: CASSLMGGPSYNEQFF. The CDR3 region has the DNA TGTGCCAGCAGCTTAATGGGGGGGCCCTCCTACAATGAGCAGTTCTTC.